The 23 T cell receptor beta chains below all came from one sample that was sequenced in a study of control samples from healthy donors and cancer patients (dated by TCRdb to about 2020). Library preparation was by the immunoSEQ multiplex PCR assay. TCRdb stores this immuneACCESS table with in-frame sequences only. Part of the clones is absent; in the studies checked, under half of the shortfall reflects unresolved V genes, and no reason is known for the rest. The sample table contains over 100,000 clones; only one count was recorded for 92% of them. Over 2% of the sample rests with the top ten. Sequencing was carried out using blood. The source is a woman in her forties or fifties in good health.

V and J are TRBV19 and TRBJ1-2, with D maybe TRBD1 (5 bases). Germline CDR1 LNHDA, CDR2 SQIVND (reference sequence). The V and J ends lost 8 bases and 7 bases respectively, with 11 bases between them. CDR3 length: 11 residues. The CDR3, as DNA: TGTGCCAGTGCTCAGGGTCTTGGCTACACCTTC. Translating gives CASAQGLGYTF.

This clone showed up just once. V is TRBV30 and J is TRBJ2-7, with D perhaps matching TRBD1 (6 bases). V lost 6 bases and J 3 bases, leaving 18 bases between the germline ends. This CDR3 region has 14 residues. In germline, CDR1 is GTSNPN, CDR2 SVGIG (reference sequence). The CDR3 here is CACKVGTQGYEQYF. CDR3 DNA sequence: TGTGCCTGCAAAGTGGGGACACAGGGCTACGAGCAGTACTTC.

V and J are TRBV2 and TRBJ2-7; D is tentatively TRBD1 or TRBD2 (5 bases each). The CDR3 extends over 16 amino acids. V was trimmed by 4 bases and J by 7 bases, leaving 23 bases between them. The germline V gene encodes CDR1 SNHLY and CDR2 FYNNEI. CDR3 DNA sequence: TGTGCCAGCAGTGTGGCAATCGGGACCCAAAGTCGGGAGCAGTACTTC. Residues: CASSVAIGTQSREQYF.

The chain links TRBV3-1 (or the pseudogene TRBV3-2) to TRBJ2-2; 11 bases match TRBD2. The CDR3 contains 20 residues. The V and J ends lost 1 base and 0 bases, in that order; junction bases with no gene match: 10. From germline, CDR1 is LGHDT and CDR2 YNNKEL (reference sequence). This CDR3 is CASSQAAISSGRPNTGELFF. The CDR3 DNA follows: TGTGCCAGCAGCCAAGCCGCGATCTCTAGCGGGAGGCCGAACACCGGGGAGCTGTTTTTT.

The CDR3 here is CASSPQGAEEKLFF. For the CDR3, the DNA is TGTGCCAGCAGCCCTCAGGGGGCGGAGGAAAAACTGTTTTTT. The chain joins TRBV3-1 (or the pseudogene TRBV3-2) to TRBJ1-4; 8 positions match TRBD1. The CDR3 loop spans 14 amino acids. V trimming: 4 bases; J trimming: 8 bases; junction bases outside the gene matches: 6. Germline V CDR1 and CDR2: LGHDT, YNNKEL (reference sequence).

The V and J genes are TRBV7-8 and TRBJ2-1, with 14 bases that match TRBD2. Trimming at V came to 5 bases and at J to 6 bases, leaving 6 bases not matched to a gene. The germline V gene encodes CDR1 SGHVS and CDR2 FQNEAQ. The CDR3 consists of 16 residues. The CDR3 here is CASSTRTSGGLNEQFF. The CDR3 DNA follows: TGTGCCAGCAGCACCCGGACTAGCGGGGGGCTCAATGAGCAGTTCTTC.

In its sample, this clone was seen a few times. The CDR3 DNA is TGTGCCAGCAGTGGGCTACGAGCGGGACAGGGGAATGAAAAACTGTTTTTT. Encoded protein: CASSGLRAGQGNEKLFF. The chain has TRBV25-1 and TRBJ1-4, with 10 bases lining up with TRBD1. This CDR3 is 17 amino acids long. Germline V gene sequence: CDR1 MGHDK, CDR2 SYGVNS. V was pared by 4 bases and J by 5 bases, with 10 bases of the junction left unmatched.

The chain recombines TRBV5-1 with TRBJ1-2, with TRBD1 matching over 9 bases. Germline lookup yields CDR1 SGHRS and CDR2 YFSETQ. This CDR3 has 14 amino acids. The V and J ends lost 0 bases and 8 bases, in that order; junction bases with no gene match: 5. CDR3 sequence (DNA): TGCGCCAGCAGCTTGGAGGGACAGGGCCGAGGCTACACCTTC. It encodes CASSLEGQGRGYTF.

The chain recombines TRBV13 with TRBJ2-7; D uncertain. The germline V gene has CDR1 PRHDT and CDR2 FYEKMQ (reference sequence). The CDR3 runs to 14 residues. V was clipped by 5 bases and J by 1 base, with 12 bases between them. CDR3 in amino acids: CASSAGFPSYEQYF. In nucleotides, the CDR3 is TGTGCCAGCAGCGCTGGGTTCCCATCCTACGAGCAGTACTTC.

V gene TRBV29-1 combines with J gene TRBJ1-2; D call uncertain. The V end was cut by 7 bases, the J end by 2 bases, with 14 bases between. Germline CDR1 is SQVTM and CDR2 is ANQGSEA. The CDR3 extends over 13 amino acids. DNA for the CDR3: TGCAGCGACACCCAAGGACGGAACTATGGCTACACCTTC. Its protein is CSDTQGRNYGYTF.

CDR3: CASSLGINQPQHF. In DNA, the CDR3 is TGTGCCAGCAGCCTGGGGATTAATCAGCCCCAGCATTTT. The chain is built from TRBV6-5 and TRBJ1-5; D is ambiguous. Germline loops: CDR1 MNHEY, CDR2 SVGAGI. Trimming removed 6 bases from V and 4 bases from J, with 10 bases in between. CDR3 length: 13 amino acids.

The V call is TRBV11-2, the J call TRBJ2-5, with TRBD2 identical over 10 bases. The length of the CDR3 is 16 residues. CDR1 and CDR2 (germline): SGHAT, FQNNGV. After removal of 2 bases from V and 1 base from J, the junction contained 4 bases not matched to a gene. The CDR3 loop is CASSLNSGRRQETQYF. CDR3 nucleotide sequence: TGTGCCAGCAGCTTAAATAGCGGGAGGCGCCAAGAGACCCAGTACTTC.

The chain has TRBV19 and TRBJ1-2; D perhaps matches TRBD1 (5 bases). Germline V gene lookup returns CDR1 LNHDA and CDR2 SQIVND (reference sequence). Trimming stripped 5 bases from V and 4 bases from J, with 14 bases between. The CDR3 length is 14 residues. Written as DNA, the CDR3 is TGTGCCAGTAGTCCCGGACAAATCCTCTATGGCTACACCTTC. It codes for CASSPGQILYGYTF.

The V call is TRBV6-1, the J call TRBJ2-7; the D is unclear. Trimming took 2 bases from V and 2 from J, leaving 10 bases between them. The CDR3 loop spans 14 amino acids. Germline values: CDR1 MNHNS, CDR2 SASEGT. CDR3 DNA sequence: TGTGCCAGCAGTGAACGGGTGACCCCCTACGAGCAGTACTTC. Protein product: CASSERVTPYEQYF.

The V gene is TRBV5-1, the J gene TRBJ1-4, with a possible D match to TRBD1 (5 bases). Deletions cut 0 bases from V and 8 bases from J, with 11 bases between. Germline V lookup: CDR1 SGHRS, CDR2 YFSETQ. This CDR3 has 14 residues. The CDR3 bases are TGCGCCAGCAGCTTGGAGGGGCTTCGGGAAAAACTGTTTTTT. The encoded protein is CASSLEGLREKLFF.

The rearrangement links TRBV30 to TRBJ1-3, with TRBD1 matching over 9 bases. Germline V gene sequence: CDR1 GTSNPN, CDR2 SVGIG (reference sequence). The CDR3 consists of 15 residues. J gave up 4 bases and V 3 bases, and 7 bases lay outside the gene matches. CDR3 nucleotides: TGTGCCTGGAGCGCTACAGGGGGCGTAGGAAACACCATATATTTT. The encoded protein is CAWSATGGVGNTIYF. Filled out from reference TRBV30 and TRBJ1-3, the complete variable domain reads SQTIHQWPATLVQPVGSPLSLECTVEGTSNPNLYWYRQAAGRGLQLLFYSVGIGQISSEVPQNLSASRPQDRQFILSSKKLLLSDSGFYLCAWSATGGVGNTIYFGEGSWLTVV.

The chain joins TRBV10-3 to TRBJ1-1; 10 positions match TRBD1. Germline CDR1 and CDR2: ENHRY and SYGVKD. The CDR3 length is 16 residues. The junction had 5 bases not matched to a gene; V was cut back by 3 bases and J by 1 base. CDR3 in DNA: TGTGCCATCAGTGAACGACAGGGGGCAAGGAACACTGAAGCTTTCTTT. It specifies CAISERQGARNTEAFF.

The chain employs TRBV30 and TRBJ1-2; D is ambiguous. Germline-derived CDR1 and CDR2 are GTSNPN and SVGIG (reference sequence). The CDR3 has 13 amino acids. The V and J ends lost 0 bases and 8 bases respectively, with 13 bases between them. The CDR3 nucleotides read TGTGCCTGGAGTGTGGATCCTCGGGGAGGCTACACCTTC. It encodes CAWSVDPRGGYTF.

This sequence joins TRBV6-5 and TRBJ2-1; D may match TRBD1 or TRBD2 (5 bases each). V was trimmed by 5 bases and J by 6 bases, leaving 14 bases between them. This CDR3 has 14 amino acids. The germline gives CDR1 MNHEY, CDR2 SVGAGI. Here the CDR3 reads CASSKQARGNEQFF. The CDR3 DNA sequence: TGTGCCAGCAGTAAGCAGGCGAGGGGCAATGAGCAGTTCTTC.

The CDR3 sequence is CASRAGNTGELFF. The CDR3 DNA reads TGTGCCAGCAGAGCAGGAAACACCGGGGAGCTGTTTTTT. The genes are TRBV3-1 (or the pseudogene TRBV3-2) and TRBJ2-2; D remains ambiguous. CDR1 and CDR2 (germline): LGHDT, YNNKEL (reference sequence). V was cut by 6 bases and J by 2 bases, with 7 bases left in between. The CDR3 has 13 amino acids.

This clone was detected once. This rearrangement joins TRBV27 to TRBJ2-3; no definite D call. There are 14 residues in the CDR3. The germline gives CDR1 MNHEY, CDR2 SMNVEV (reference sequence). Trimming stripped 5 bases from V and 6 bases from J, with 15 bases between. The CDR3 DNA is TGTGCCAGCAGTATCTCCTCCTACCCCGATACGCAGTATTTT. Translation gives CASSISSYPDTQYF.

V gene TRBV30 combines with J gene TRBJ1-5; 7 bases are a match to TRBD1. Germline V gene data show CDR1 as GTSNPN and CDR2 as SVGIG (reference sequence). Trimming cost V 0 bases and J 4 bases; bases outside gene matches: 6. The CDR3 contains 15 residues. The CDR3 here is CAWSVAGTVNQPQHF. DNA for the CDR3: TGTGCCTGGAGTGTAGCTGGGACAGTGAATCAGCCCCAGCATTTT.

This clone was counted between two and nine times. The J gene is TRBJ1-3, the V gene TRBV28; D is unresolved. Germline loops: CDR1 MDHEN, CDR2 SYDVKM. The CDR3 covers 16 residues. V gave up 1 base and J gave up 2 bases, with 12 bases separating them. The CDR3 sequence is CASSLFPIVPGNTIYF. The CDR3 DNA follows: TGTGCCAGCAGTTTATTTCCCATAGTCCCTGGAAACACCATATATTTT.